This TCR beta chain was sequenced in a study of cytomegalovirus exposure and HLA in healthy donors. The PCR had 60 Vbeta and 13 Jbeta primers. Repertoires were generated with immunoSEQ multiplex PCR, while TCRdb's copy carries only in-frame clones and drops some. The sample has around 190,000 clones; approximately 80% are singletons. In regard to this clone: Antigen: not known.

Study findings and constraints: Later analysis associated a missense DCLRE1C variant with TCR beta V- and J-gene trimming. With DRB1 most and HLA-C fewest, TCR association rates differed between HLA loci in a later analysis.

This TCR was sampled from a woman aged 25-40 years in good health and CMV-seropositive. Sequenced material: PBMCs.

CDR3 in DNA: TGTGCCAGCAGCCGAGACGACATCGACGAGCAGTACTTC. This translates into CASSRDDIDEQYF. V gene TRBV9 combines with J gene TRBJ2-7; D not certain. Germline lookup yields CDR1 SGDLS and CDR2 YYNGEE. V lost 4 bases and J 5 bases, leaving 13 bases between the germline ends. CDR3 size: 13 residues.